The 11 T cell receptor beta chains listed next were all sequenced from one sample in a study of T cells of healthy individuals. Each CDR3 protein gets one entry after TCRdb re-called the 5' RACE reads with MiXCR. This table holds 65,000 to 90,000 distinct CDR3 sequences, 4% to 5.5% found once. These receptors all stem from a female donor in good health.

This clonotype was recorded many times. This sequence joins TRBV13 and TRBJ1-1, with 9 bases matching TRBD1. Germline CDR1 is PRHDT and CDR2 is FYEKMQ (reference sequence). Trimming removed 6 bases from V and 8 bases from J; junction bases left unmatched: 7. The CDR3 covers 13 residues. CDR3 sequence reads: CASSSTGGKEAFF. The CDR3 bases are TGTGCCAGCAGTTCGACAGGGGGAAAAGAAGCTTTCTTT.

This chain uses TRBV2 with TRBJ2-1; D might be TRBD2 (5 bases). There are 13 residues in the CDR3. The V and J ends lost 7 bases and 8 bases respectively, with 15 bases between them. Germline V lookup: CDR1 SNHLY, CDR2 FYNNEI. This CDR3 reads CASTRIVGDEQFF. The CDR3 bases are TGTGCCAGCACCCGCATCGTGGGAGATGAGCAGTTCTTC.

This clonotype was picked up many times. The genes are TRBV7-8 and TRBJ1-1; the D is unclear. The ends were cut back, 3 bases at V and 0 bases at J, with 8 bases in the middle. CDR3 size: 14 residues. Looked up from germline, CDR1 is SGHVS and CDR2 is FQNEAQ. The CDR3 DNA sequence: TGTGCCAGCAGCTTGAGCAGAATGAACACTGAAGCTTTCTTT. Encoded protein: CASSLSRMNTEAFF.

This clonotype has ten or more counts. CDR3 DNA sequence: TGCGCCAGCAGCCCGCACGCGGGGCTCGGCACTGAAGCTTTCTTT. This sequence encodes CASSPHAGLGTEAFF. This chain joins TRBV4-3 and TRBJ1-1; possibly TRBD1 for D (5 bases). The CDR3 has 15 amino acids. The V gene lost 4 bases and the J gene lost 4 bases, with 16 bases spanning the gap. CDR1 and CDR2 from the germline V gene are LGHNA and YSLEER.

The table lists this clonotype with many counts. The J gene is TRBJ2-5, the V gene TRBV28; 7 bases are shared with TRBD1. CDR3 length equals 17 residues. The V and J ends lost 4 bases and 4 bases, in that order; junction bases with no gene match: 15. CDR1 is MDHEN, CDR2 SYDVKM, per germline. CDR3 DNA sequence: TGTGCCAGCAGTTATGGACCAGGGGGTCCAGTCCGAGAGACCCAGTACTTC. Its translation: CASSYGPGGPVRETQYF.

This clonotype was detected ten times or more. This chain links TRBV4-2 with TRBJ2-7; the D call may be TRBD1 or TRBD2 (5 bases each). The CDR3 length is 19 residues. Germline assignment: CDR1 LGHNA and CDR2 YNFKEQ. With 0 bases removed from V and 6 bases from J, the gap between germline ends came to 27 bases. In nucleotides, the CDR3 is TGTGCCAGCAGCCAAGATCCCCGGGACGCCCAAAGGGGCATGGGCGAGCAGTACTTC. It encodes CASSQDPRDAQRGMGEQYF.

This clonotype was observed many times. This chain's CDR3 is CSASESSSYNEQFF. CDR3 in DNA: TGCAGTGCTAGTGAGTCTAGCTCCTACAATGAGCAGTTCTTC. The chain couples TRBV20-1 to TRBJ2-1; D remains ambiguous. Germline values: CDR1 DFQATT, CDR2 SNEGSKA (reference sequence). The germline V and J ends were trimmed by 3 bases and 0 bases, with 9 bases remaining between them. The CDR3 is made up of 14 amino acids.

V gene TRBV28 combines with J gene TRBJ1-1; TRBD1 might be the D (6 bases). Per the germline V gene, CDR1 is MDHEN and CDR2 is SYDVKM. V lost 7 bases and J 1 base, leaving 16 bases between the germline ends. The CDR3 covers 15 residues. The CDR3 sequence is CASTLVWTANTEAFF. CDR3 sequence (DNA): TGTGCCAGCACGCTAGTTTGGACAGCGAACACTGAAGCTTTCTTT.

In this sample, this clonotype turned up many times. The chain is built from TRBV6-2 or TRBV6-3 and TRBJ2-3; 7 bases align to TRBD2. The CDR3 runs 16 residues. Per the germline V gene, CDR1 is MNHEY and CDR2 is SVGEGT. V shed 0 bases and J 2 bases; nucleotides not matched to a gene: 5. The CDR3 nucleotides read TGTGCCAGCAGTTACTCGGCTAGCGGCCCCACAGATACGCAGTATTTT. This encodes CASSYSASGPTDTQYF.

This clonotype has a handful of counts. This chain joins TRBV5-1 and TRBJ2-1, with 8 bases fitting TRBD1. The ends lost 4 bases at V and 0 bases at J; junction bases unmatched: 6. Germline CDR1 and CDR2: SGHRS and YFSETQ. This CDR3 is built from 16 residues. CDR3 loop: CASSLTGVSSYNEQFF. The CDR3 DNA follows: TGCGCCAGCAGCCTGACAGGGGTCAGCTCCTACAATGAGCAGTTCTTC.

This clonotype was recorded a few times. The chain uses TRBV27 and TRBJ1-2, with TRBD1 matching over 7 bases. This CDR3 spans 18 amino acids. After removal of 0 bases from V and 5 bases from J, the junction contained 15 bases not matched to a gene. CDR1 MNHEY and CDR2 SMNVEV come from the germline V gene (reference sequence). CDR3 in DNA: TGTGCCAGCAGTTTATCGGCGGATACAGGGGCGCGACGGTATGGCTACACCTTC. Translating it yields CASSLSADTGARRYGYTF.